What follows are 8 T cell receptor beta chains derived from one specimen sequenced in a study of blood T cell repertoires in COVID-19. The method was immunoSEQ multiplex PCR; TCRdb's version includes in-frame clones alone and lacks a portion of them. Seen here are 100,000 or so clones, about 75% observed once, and the top ten hold just under 20%. The sequenced sample was peripheral blood. Receptor source: a woman aged 65 to 85 with acute or convalescent COVID-19.

This chain joins TRBV7-2 and TRBJ2-7; TRBD2 agrees at 9 bases. The ends lost 2 bases at V and 3 bases at J; junction bases unmatched: 8. Germline CDR1 SGHTA, CDR2 FQGNSA. The CDR3 runs 16 residues. In DNA, the CDR3 is TGTGCCAGCAGCTTAAACGGGGTAGCGGGAGACTACGAGCAGTACTTC. Its translation is CASSLNGVAGDYEQYF. Supplemented by reference TRBV7-2 and TRBJ2-7, the full variable domain reads GAGVSQSPSNKVTEKGKDVELRCDPISGHTALYWYRQSLGQGLEFLIYFQGNSAPDKSGLPSDRFSAERTGGSVSTLTIQRTQQEDSAVYLCASSLNGVAGDYEQYFGPGTRLTVT.

The V gene is TRBV5-6, the J gene TRBJ2-4; D might be TRBD1 (6 bases). The V end lost 4 bases, the J end lost 0 bases, and 14 bases lay between the germline ends. The CDR3 covers 16 residues. From germline, CDR1 is SGHDT and CDR2 YYEEEE. DNA of the CDR3: TGTGCCAGCAGCGCCCGGACAGCTCTAGCCAAAAACATTCAGTACTTC. Translating it yields CASSARTALAKNIQYF.

The chain recombines TRBV19 with TRBJ1-1; D remains ambiguous. The germline V and J ends were trimmed by 6 bases and 6 bases, with 14 bases remaining between them. Germline values: CDR1 LNHDA, CDR2 SQIVND (reference sequence). The CDR3 loop spans 13 amino acids. The DNA of the CDR3 is TGTGCCAGTAGAATTGATGAGAGCGCTGAAGCTTTCTTT. Its protein is CASRIDESAEAFF.

The rearrangement joins TRBV12-3 or TRBV12-4 to TRBJ2-7; D is unresolved. The CDR3 extends over 11 amino acids. Deletions cut 1 base from V and 6 bases from J, with 4 bases between. DNA of the CDR3: TGTGCCAGCAGTTTAGGCAGCGAGCAGTACTTC. Translating it yields CASSLGSEQYF.

J is TRBJ1-2 and V is TRBV5-1; possibly TRBD1 for D (6 bases). The CDR3 spans 14 residues. The V end was cut by 2 bases, the J end by 6 bases, with 14 bases between. The germline V gene encodes CDR1 SGHRS and CDR2 YFSETQ. CDR3 region: CASSFQTGQNGYTF. Here the CDR3 DNA reads TGCGCCAGCAGCTTTCAAACAGGGCAAAATGGCTACACCTTC.

The chain links TRBV7-9 to TRBJ1-4; TRBD1 might be the D (5 bases). The CDR3 totals 16 residues. CDR1 SEHNR and CDR2 FQNEAQ come from the germline V gene (reference sequence). V was shortened by 2 bases and J by 0 bases, with 10 bases between the two germline ends. CDR3 coding DNA: TGTGCCAGCAGCTTAAGAAAAGGGGCAACTAATGAAAAACTGTTTTTT. This sequence encodes CASSLRKGATNEKLFF. Using reference TRBV7-9 and TRBJ1-4 for the parts outside the CDR3, the full variable domain is DTGVSQNPRHKITKRGQNVTFRCDPISEHNRLYWYRQTLGQGPEFLTYFQNEAQLEKSRLLSDRFSAERPKGSFSTLEIQRTEQGDSAMYLCASSLRKGATNEKLFFGSGTQLSVL.

The J gene is TRBJ1-2, the V gene TRBV3-1 (or the pseudogene TRBV3-2); D is perhaps TRBD1 (6 bases). The V gene lost 1 base and the J gene lost 7 bases, with 13 bases spanning the gap. Germline loops: CDR1 LGHDT, CDR2 YNNKEL (reference sequence). This CDR3 has 14 amino acids. The CDR3 DNA follows: TGTGCCAGCAGCCAAGGCACAGGGAAGGGTGGCTACACCTTC. This translates into CASSQGTGKGGYTF.

This clone was seen once. The gene calls are TRBV27 and TRBJ1-2; D is possibly TRBD1 (6 bases). The V end was cut by 5 bases, the J end by 5 bases, with 9 bases between. The CDR3 is 12 residues long. Looked up from germline, CDR1 is MNHEY and CDR2 is SMNVEV (reference sequence). Written as DNA, the CDR3 is TGTGCCAGCAGTGCCCAGGGGTATGGCTACACCTTC. It translates to CASSAQGYGYTF.